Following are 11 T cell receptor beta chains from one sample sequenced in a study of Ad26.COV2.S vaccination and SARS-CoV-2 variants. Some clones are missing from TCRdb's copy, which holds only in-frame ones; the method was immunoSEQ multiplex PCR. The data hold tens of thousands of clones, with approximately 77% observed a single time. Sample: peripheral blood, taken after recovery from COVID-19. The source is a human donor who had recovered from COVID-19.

CDR3 sequence reads: CAISESAGAGYSPLHF. For the CDR3, the DNA is TGTGCCATCAGTGAGTCGGCGGGGGCAGGGTATTCACCCCTCCACTTT. The gene calls are TRBV10-3 and TRBJ1-6; tentatively, D is TRBD1 (6 bases). Looked up from germline, CDR1 is ENHRY and CDR2 is SYGVKD. The CDR3 sequence is 16 residues long. Trimming removed 0 bases at V and 8 bases at J, with 14 bases between.

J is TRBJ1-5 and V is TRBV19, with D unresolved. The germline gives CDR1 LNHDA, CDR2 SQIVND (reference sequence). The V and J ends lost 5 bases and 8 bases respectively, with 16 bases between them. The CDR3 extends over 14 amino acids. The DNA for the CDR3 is TGTGCCAGTAGTGCCCGGGAAGGATGGGAGCCCCAGCATTTT. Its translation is CASSAREGWEPQHF.

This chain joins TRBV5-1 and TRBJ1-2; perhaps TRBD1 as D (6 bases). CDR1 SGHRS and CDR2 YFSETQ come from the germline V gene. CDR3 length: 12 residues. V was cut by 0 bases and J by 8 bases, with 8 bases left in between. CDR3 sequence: CASSLDRDGYTF. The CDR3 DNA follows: TGCGCCAGCAGCTTGGACAGGGACGGCTACACCTTC.

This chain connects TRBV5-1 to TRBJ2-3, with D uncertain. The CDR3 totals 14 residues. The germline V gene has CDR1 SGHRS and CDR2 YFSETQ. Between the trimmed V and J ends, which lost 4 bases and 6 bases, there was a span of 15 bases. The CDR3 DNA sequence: TGCGCCAGCAGCCCCGGTGCCCGGGCCGATACGCAGTATTTT. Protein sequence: CASSPGARADTQYF.

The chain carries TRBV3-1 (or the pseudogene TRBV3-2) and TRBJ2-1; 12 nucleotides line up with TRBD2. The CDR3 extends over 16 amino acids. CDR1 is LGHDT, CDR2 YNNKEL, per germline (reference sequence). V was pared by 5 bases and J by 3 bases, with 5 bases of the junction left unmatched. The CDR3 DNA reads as TGTGCCAGCAGCTCACGGACTAGCGGGATCTACAATGAGCAGTTCTTC. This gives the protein CASSSRTSGIYNEQFF.

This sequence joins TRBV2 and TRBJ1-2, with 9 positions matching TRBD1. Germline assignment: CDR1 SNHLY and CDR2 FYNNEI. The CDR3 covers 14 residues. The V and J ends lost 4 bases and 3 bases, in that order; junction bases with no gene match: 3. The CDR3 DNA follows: TGTGCCAGCAGTGTACAGGGGGCACACTATGGCTACACCTTC. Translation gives CASSVQGAHYGYTF.

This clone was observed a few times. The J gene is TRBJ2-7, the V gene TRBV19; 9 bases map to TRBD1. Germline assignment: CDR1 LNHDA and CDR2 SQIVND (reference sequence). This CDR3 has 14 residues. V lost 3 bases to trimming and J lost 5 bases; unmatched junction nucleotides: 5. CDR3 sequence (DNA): TGTGCCAGTAGTATTTGGGACAGGGACAACGAGCAGTACTTC. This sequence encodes CASSIWDRDNEQYF.

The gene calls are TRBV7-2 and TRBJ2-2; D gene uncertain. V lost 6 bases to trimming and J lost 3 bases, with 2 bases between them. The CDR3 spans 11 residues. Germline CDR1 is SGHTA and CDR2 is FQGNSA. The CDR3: CASRYTGELFF. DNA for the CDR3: TGTGCCAGCAGATACACCGGGGAGCTGTTTTTT.

The CDR3 DNA reads TGTGCCAGCAGTGTCGGCAGAGGGGAGACCCAGTACTTC. Translation: CASSVGRGETQYF. The chain uses TRBV2 and TRBJ2-5; possible D gene TRBD2, 5 bases. Trimming took off 4 bases at V and 5 bases at J, with 11 bases between the two ends. CDR3 length: 13 residues. CDR1 is SNHLY and CDR2 is FYNNEI in the germline V gene.

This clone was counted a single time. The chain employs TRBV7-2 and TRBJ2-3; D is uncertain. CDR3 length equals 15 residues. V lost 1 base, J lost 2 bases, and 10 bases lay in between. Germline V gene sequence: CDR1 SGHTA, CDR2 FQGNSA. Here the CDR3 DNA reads TGTGCCAGCAGCTTAGGAGTGCCGAACACAGATACGCAGTATTTT. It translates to CASSLGVPNTDTQYF.

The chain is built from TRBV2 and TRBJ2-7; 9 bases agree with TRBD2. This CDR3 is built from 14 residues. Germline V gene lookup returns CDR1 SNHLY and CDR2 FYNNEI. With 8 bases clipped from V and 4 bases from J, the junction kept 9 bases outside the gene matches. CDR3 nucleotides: TGTGCCAGCTCCCCACTAGCGGGTATATACGAGCAGTACTTC. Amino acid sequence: CASSPLAGIYEQYF. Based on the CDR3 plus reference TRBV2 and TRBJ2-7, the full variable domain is EPEVTQTPSHQVTQMGQEVILRCVPISNHLYFYWYRQILGQKVEFLVSFYNNEISEKSEIFDDQFSVERPDGSNFTLKIRSTKLEDSAMYFCASSPLAGIYEQYFGPGTRLTVT.